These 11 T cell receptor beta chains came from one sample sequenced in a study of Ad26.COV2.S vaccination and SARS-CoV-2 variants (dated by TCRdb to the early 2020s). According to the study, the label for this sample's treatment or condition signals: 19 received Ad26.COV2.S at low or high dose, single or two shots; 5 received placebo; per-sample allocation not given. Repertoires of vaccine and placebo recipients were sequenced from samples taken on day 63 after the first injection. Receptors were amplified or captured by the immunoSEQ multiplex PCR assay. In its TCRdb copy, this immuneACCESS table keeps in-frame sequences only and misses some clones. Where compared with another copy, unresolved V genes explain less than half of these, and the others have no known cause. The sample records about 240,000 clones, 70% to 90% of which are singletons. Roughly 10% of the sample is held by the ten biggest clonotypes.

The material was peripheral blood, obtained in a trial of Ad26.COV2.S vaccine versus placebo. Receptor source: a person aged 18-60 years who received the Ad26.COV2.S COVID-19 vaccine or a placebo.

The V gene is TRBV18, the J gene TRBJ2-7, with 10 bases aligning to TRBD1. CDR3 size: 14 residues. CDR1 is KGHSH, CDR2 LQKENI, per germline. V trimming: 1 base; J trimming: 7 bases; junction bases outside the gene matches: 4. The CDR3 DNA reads TGTGCCAGCTCACCACTGGACAGGGGGACAGAGCAGTACTTC. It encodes CASSPLDRGTEQYF.

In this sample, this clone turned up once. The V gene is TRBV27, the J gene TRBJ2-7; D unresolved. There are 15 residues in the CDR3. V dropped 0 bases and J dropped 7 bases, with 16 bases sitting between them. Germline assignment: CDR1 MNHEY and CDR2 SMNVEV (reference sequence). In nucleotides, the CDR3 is TGTGCCAGCAGTTTATCGGCCAGGACCCTATGGGAGCAGTACTTC. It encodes CASSLSARTLWEQYF.

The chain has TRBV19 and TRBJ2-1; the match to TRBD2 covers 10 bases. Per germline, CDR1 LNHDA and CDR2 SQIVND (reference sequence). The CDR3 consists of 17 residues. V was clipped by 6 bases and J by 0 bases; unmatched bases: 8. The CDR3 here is CASRPSLAGFSYNEQFF. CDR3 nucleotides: TGTGCCAGTAGGCCTTCACTAGCGGGGTTCTCCTACAATGAGCAGTTCTTC.

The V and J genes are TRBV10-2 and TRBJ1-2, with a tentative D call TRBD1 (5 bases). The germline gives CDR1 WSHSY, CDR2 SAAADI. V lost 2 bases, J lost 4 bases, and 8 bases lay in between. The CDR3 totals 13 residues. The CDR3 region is CASSEQGPYGYTF. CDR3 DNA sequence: TGCGCCAGCAGTGAGCAGGGACCCTATGGCTACACCTTC.

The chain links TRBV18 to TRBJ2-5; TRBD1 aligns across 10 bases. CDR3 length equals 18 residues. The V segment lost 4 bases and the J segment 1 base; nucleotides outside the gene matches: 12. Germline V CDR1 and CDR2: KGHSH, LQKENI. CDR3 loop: CASSLRQTGTGVQETQYF. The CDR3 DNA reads TGTGCCAGCTCACTGAGACAAACCGGGACAGGGGTCCAAGAGACCCAGTACTTC.

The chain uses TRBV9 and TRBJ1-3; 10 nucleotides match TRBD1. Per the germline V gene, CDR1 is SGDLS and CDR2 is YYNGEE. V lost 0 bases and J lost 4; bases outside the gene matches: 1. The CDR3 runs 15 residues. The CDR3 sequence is CASSVGTGGGNTIYF. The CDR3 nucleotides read TGTGCCAGCAGCGTAGGGACAGGGGGAGGAAACACCATATATTTT.

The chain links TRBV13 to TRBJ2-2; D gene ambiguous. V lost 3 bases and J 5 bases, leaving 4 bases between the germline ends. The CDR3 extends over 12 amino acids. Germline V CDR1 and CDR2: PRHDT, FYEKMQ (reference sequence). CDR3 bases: TGTGCCAGCAGCTTTGCTACCGGGGAGCTGTTTTTT. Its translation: CASSFATGELFF.

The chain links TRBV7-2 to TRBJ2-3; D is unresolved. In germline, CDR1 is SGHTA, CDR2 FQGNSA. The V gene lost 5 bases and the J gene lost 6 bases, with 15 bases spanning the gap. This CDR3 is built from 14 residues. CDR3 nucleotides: TGTGCCAGCAGCATCCGGGCCCCGTGGGATACGCAGTATTTT. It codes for CASSIRAPWDTQYF.

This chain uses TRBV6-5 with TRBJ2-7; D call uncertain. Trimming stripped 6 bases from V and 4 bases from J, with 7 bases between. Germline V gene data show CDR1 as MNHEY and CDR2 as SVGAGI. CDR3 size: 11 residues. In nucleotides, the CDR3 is TGTGCCAGCAGGGCTGGATACGAGCAGTACTTC. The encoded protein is CASRAGYEQYF.

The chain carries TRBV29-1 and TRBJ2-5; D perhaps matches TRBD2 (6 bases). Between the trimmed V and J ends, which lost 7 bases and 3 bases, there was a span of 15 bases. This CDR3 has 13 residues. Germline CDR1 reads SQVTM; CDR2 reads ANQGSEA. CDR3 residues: CSDLGLIEETQYF. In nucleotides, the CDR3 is TGCAGCGACCTGGGACTTATTGAAGAGACCCAGTACTTC. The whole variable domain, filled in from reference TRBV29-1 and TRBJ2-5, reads SAVISQKPSRDICQRGTSLTIQCQVDSQVTMMFWYRQQPGQSLTLIATANQGSEATYESGFVIDKFPISRPNLTFSTLTVSNMSPEDSSIYLCSDLGLIEETQYFGPGTRLLVL.

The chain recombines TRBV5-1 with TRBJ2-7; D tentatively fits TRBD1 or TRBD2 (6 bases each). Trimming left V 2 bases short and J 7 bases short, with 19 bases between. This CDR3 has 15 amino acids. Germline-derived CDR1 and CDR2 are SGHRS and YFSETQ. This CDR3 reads CASSFTGRWPGEQYF. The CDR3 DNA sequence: TGCGCCAGCAGCTTTACAGGGAGGTGGCCTGGAGAGCAGTACTTC. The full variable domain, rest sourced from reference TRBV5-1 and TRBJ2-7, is KAGVTQTPRYLIKTRGQQVTLSCSPISGHRSVSWYQQTPGQGLQFLFEYFSETQRNKGNFPGRFSGRQFSNSRSEMNVSTLELGDSALYLCASSFTGRWPGEQYFGPGTRLTVT.